This TCR beta chain was recovered during a study of blood T cell repertoires in COVID-19. Across the whole study: Samples of COVID-19 (acute and convalescent) were obtained from the United States, Italy and Spain. The cDNA or gDNA used as material had been derived from T cells, B-cell-depleted T cells, or PBMCs.

In the source study's methods: Nucleated cell number was recorded as an estimate derived from reference gene primer amplification. The data were produced by immunoSEQ multiplex PCR, yet TCRdb's version contains in-frame clones alone and is incomplete. V, J and clone size derive from that table, while D and trimming were established from the DNA sequence. The table shows approximately 90,000 clones, with 80% occurring only once. The CDR3 runs 15 residues. Trimming cost V 0 bases and J 5 bases, with 12 bases left between them. Germline-derived CDR1 and CDR2 are SNHLY and FYNNEI. The sequence came from an elderly woman with acute or convalescent COVID-19. Material: peripheral blood. The chain is built from TRBV2 and TRBJ2-3; tentatively, D is TRBD2 (6 bases). CDR3 sequence: CASSEAPGVKDTQYF. The CDR3 region has the DNA TGTGCCAGCAGTGAAGCCCCGGGAGTTAAAGATACGCAGTATTTT.